Shown below are 23 T cell receptor beta chains from a single sample sequenced in a study of T cells after yellow fever vaccination. TCRdb processed the 5' RACE reads anew with MiXCR; each CDR3 protein has one entry. Counted here are 450,000 to 600,000 distinct CDR3 sequences, roughly 12% occurring once; the ten biggest clones make up more than 12%. Sequencing used PBMCs, obtained on the day of the yellow fever booster vaccination. These receptors all stem from a man aged 25 to 45 who received the YFV17D yellow fever vaccine.

In this sample, this clonotype turned up a few times. The CDR3 region has the DNA TGTGCCAGCAGCTTGGGGGGACTAGCGGGGAGCTCCTACAATGAGCAGTTCTTC. It yields the protein CASSLGGLAGSSYNEQFF. The J gene is TRBJ2-1, the V gene TRBV5-4; 13 nucleotides agree with TRBD2. V lost 0 bases to trimming and J lost 0 bases; unmatched junction nucleotides: 3. The germline V gene has CDR1 SGHNT and CDR2 YYREEE (reference sequence). The length of the CDR3 is 18 residues.

This clonotype was seen only a few times. This chain joins TRBV6-2 or TRBV6-3 and TRBJ2-2; D not certain. The CDR3 consists of 12 residues. V lost 2 bases, J lost 8 bases, and 6 bases lay in between. Germline loops: CDR1 MNHEY, CDR2 SVGEGT. CDR3 amino acids: CASSYTEGELFF. DNA for the CDR3: TGTGCCAGCAGTTACACCGAAGGGGAGCTGTTTTTT.

This clonotype was counted only a few times. V usage is TRBV7-2 and J usage is TRBJ1-5; possible D gene TRBD1, 5 bases. The CDR3 sequence is 15 residues long. The V gene lost 1 base and the J gene lost 3 bases, with 10 bases spanning the gap. Germline V gene lookup returns CDR1 SGHTA and CDR2 FQGNSA. The CDR3 region is CASSLGGAYNQPQHF. The CDR3 DNA sequence: TGTGCCAGCAGCTTAGGAGGGGCTTACAATCAGCCCCAGCATTTT.

The sample holds a few counts of this clonotype. This chain connects TRBV12-3 or TRBV12-4 to TRBJ2-7; TRBD2 matches at 8 bases. Trimming cost V 9 bases and J 3 bases; bases outside gene matches: 10. This CDR3 spans 14 amino acids. CDR3 loop: CARSPGLVCYEQYF. CDR3 DNA: TGTGCCAGGTCTCCGGGACTAGTATGCTACGAGCAGTACTTC.

The rearrangement joins TRBV7-2 to TRBJ2-3; D unclear. CDR1 and CDR2 from the germline V gene are SGHTA and FQGNSA. V dropped 1 base and J dropped 10 bases, with 24 bases sitting between them. The CDR3 has 17 amino acids. The CDR3 region has the DNA TGTGCCAGCAGCTTAGGGGTACAAGGGTCCACCCCTTATGCGCAGTATTTT. Encoded protein: CASSLGVQGSTPYAQYF.

V and J are TRBV6-2 or TRBV6-3 and TRBJ2-1, with D possibly being TRBD1 or TRBD2 (5 bases each). Per the germline V gene, CDR1 is MNHEY and CDR2 is SVGEGT. V was shortened by 7 bases and J by 4 bases, with 17 bases between the two germline ends. The CDR3 runs to 15 residues. The CDR3 region has the DNA TGTGCCAGCAACCTCCATCATGAGGGGTACAATGAGCAGTTCTTC. Protein product: CASNLHHEGYNEQFF.

The gene calls are TRBV7-2 and TRBJ2-3; D is perhaps TRBD1 (5 bases). Germline-derived CDR1 and CDR2 are SGHTA and FQGNSA. CDR3 size: 15 residues. Trimming shortened V by 4 bases and J by 5 bases, and 16 bases separated the two germline ends. CDR3 loop: CASSWGRGYRDTQYF. DNA for the CDR3: TGTGCCAGCAGCTGGGGTAGGGGCTACCGAGATACGCAGTATTTT.

In its sample, this clonotype was seen a few times. The chain couples TRBV5-1 to TRBJ2-1; D might be TRBD2 (5 bases). Germline CDR1 is SGHRS and CDR2 is YFSETQ. Trimming took 4 bases from V and 6 from J, leaving 20 bases between them. This CDR3 is 16 amino acids long. The CDR3 sequence: CASSSALTGSFNEQFF. CDR3 bases: TGCGCCAGCAGCAGTGCTTTGACGGGGTCGTTCAATGAGCAGTTCTTC.

This clonotype was seen a handful of times. The CDR3 region is CASSLADNQGPEQYF. CDR3 coding DNA: TGCGCCAGCAGCTTGGCGGACAACCAGGGTCCCGAGCAGTACTTC. This chain links TRBV5-1 with TRBJ2-7; a possible D gene is TRBD1 (5 bases). With 0 bases removed from V and 6 bases from J, the gap between germline ends came to 16 bases. The CDR3 has 15 amino acids. The germline gives CDR1 SGHRS, CDR2 YFSETQ.

This chain links TRBV24-1 with TRBJ2-2, with D maybe TRBD2 (6 bases). There are 15 residues in the CDR3. The germline CDR1 and CDR2 sequences are KGHDR and SFDVKD. Trimming left V 3 bases short and J 5 bases short, with 12 bases between. The CDR3 region is CATSDPQRETGELFF. The CDR3 DNA reads TGTGCCACCAGTGATCCCCAACGGGAGACCGGGGAGCTGTTTTTT.

V gene TRBV12-3 or TRBV12-4 combines with J gene TRBJ2-3, with D possibly being TRBD2 (5 bases). Trimming left V 6 bases short and J 4 bases short, with 20 bases between. The CDR3 is 16 residues long. Here the CDR3 DNA reads TGTGCCAGCAGGGTGACTAACCGCGTAGTCCCAGATACGCAGTATTTT. This encodes CASRVTNRVVPDTQYF.

This clonotype occurred a few times. The genes are TRBV20-1 and TRBJ2-3; TRBD2 matches at 8 bases. With V trimmed by 5 bases and J by 3 bases, 7 bases remained unmatched. This CDR3 has 14 amino acids. Germline CDR1 reads DFQATT; CDR2 reads SNEGSKA (reference sequence). In DNA, the CDR3 is TGCAGTGCTTACCAAAGCGGGAGAACAGATACGCAGTATTTT. It is translated as CSAYQSGRTDTQYF.

The chain recombines TRBV12-3 or TRBV12-4 with TRBJ2-3, with D hard to call. V was trimmed by 3 bases and J by 2 bases, leaving 6 bases between them. This CDR3 contains 13 residues. The CDR3 loop reads CASSFATTDTQYF. As DNA, the CDR3 is TGTGCCAGCAGTTTCGCCACCACAGATACGCAGTATTTT.

This clonotype appeared a few times. The V gene is TRBV28, the J gene TRBJ1-1; a weak D match, TRBD1 (5 bases). CDR1 and CDR2 (germline): MDHEN, SYDVKM. Trimming removed 2 bases from V and 5 bases from J, with 15 bases in between. The CDR3 consists of 15 residues. Here the CDR3 reads CASSLNPRVRTEAFF. The CDR3 coding sequence is TGTGCCAGCAGTTTAAATCCCAGGGTACGTACTGAAGCTTTCTTT. Full variable domain (rest looked up from reference TRBV28 and TRBJ1-1): DVKVTQSSRYLVKRTGEKVFLECVQDMDHENMFWYRQDPGLGLRLIYFSYDVKMKEKGDIPEGYSVSREKKERFSLILESASTNQTSMYLCASSLNPRVRTEAFFGQGTRLTVV.

This chain connects TRBV20-1 to TRBJ1-2, with D possibly TRBD1 on 6 matching bases. The germline V gene has CDR1 DFQATT and CDR2 SNEGSKA (reference sequence). V lost 1 base and J 7 bases, leaving 16 bases between the germline ends. CDR3 size: 14 residues. CDR3 DNA: TGCAGTGCTAGAGTAGGGGACACCCTCGGTGGCTACACCTTC. It is translated as CSARVGDTLGGYTF.

This chain uses TRBV7-2 with TRBJ1-1; the D is unclear. This CDR3 region has 14 residues. The V gene lost 3 bases and the J gene lost 4 bases, with 12 bases spanning the gap. Germline V CDR1 and CDR2: SGHTA, FQGNSA. CDR3 bases: TGTGCCAGCAGCTTGTATAGCCCGGCCACTGAAGCTTTCTTT. This translates into CASSLYSPATEAFF.

The V call is TRBV12-3 or TRBV12-4, the J call TRBJ1-5, with a possible D match to TRBD1 (5 bases). This CDR3 region has 13 residues. The V end lost 6 bases, the J end lost 7 bases, and 13 bases lay between the germline ends. The CDR3 reads CASSTGFGQPQHF. The CDR3 coding sequence is TGTGCCAGCAGCACAGGCTTCGGGCAGCCCCAGCATTTT.

This clonotype was counted only a few times. V and J are TRBV6-1 and TRBJ2-3; D not resolved. The V gene lost 7 bases and the J gene lost 1 base, with 15 bases spanning the gap. The CDR3 spans 15 residues. In germline, CDR1 is MNHNS, CDR2 SASEGT. CDR3 sequence: CASNELGTGTDTQYF. The CDR3 DNA reads TGTGCCAGCAACGAGCTAGGTACAGGCACAGATACGCAGTATTTT.

This chain links TRBV12-3 or TRBV12-4 with TRBJ2-3; the D is unclear. The V gene lost 1 base and the J gene lost 6 bases, with 11 bases spanning the gap. CDR3 length equals 14 residues. The CDR3 DNA reads TGTGCCAGCAGTTTAGTTTTCTCTGGGGATACGCAGTATTTT. It is translated as CASSLVFSGDTQYF.

This clonotype was seen a handful of times. The chain uses TRBV14 and TRBJ2-3; D is undetermined. The V end was cut by 4 bases, the J end by 1 base, with 12 bases between. The CDR3 length is 15 residues. Germline V gene lookup returns CDR1 SGHDN and CDR2 FVKESK. This chain's CDR3 is CASSRAFLGTDTQYF. Here the CDR3 DNA reads TGTGCCAGCAGCCGCGCGTTTCTCGGCACAGATACGCAGTATTTT.

The V call is TRBV12-3 or TRBV12-4, the J call TRBJ2-3; the D gene is possibly TRBD1 (6 bases). The CDR3 extends over 13 amino acids. V dropped 3 bases and J dropped 6 bases, with 10 bases sitting between them. The CDR3 sequence is CASSFQRGDTQYF. The CDR3 nucleotides are TGTGCCAGCAGTTTTCAGAGGGGGGATACGCAGTATTTT.

V and J are TRBV7-9 and TRBJ2-7; 10 bases fit TRBD1. The CDR3 runs to 15 residues. The germline V gene encodes CDR1 SEHNR and CDR2 FQNEAQ (reference sequence). V lost 4 bases to trimming and J lost 2 bases; unmatched junction nucleotides: 5. The CDR3 DNA is TGTGCCAGCAGCTCCATGGGGACAGGGGCCTACGAGCAGTACTTC. This sequence encodes CASSSMGTGAYEQYF.

The sample holds many counts of this clonotype. This rearrangement joins TRBV12-3 or TRBV12-4 to TRBJ2-7, with D uncertain. V dropped 6 bases and J dropped 0 bases, with 9 bases sitting between them. The CDR3 has 13 amino acids. Here the CDR3 reads CASSYPGSYEQYF. DNA of the CDR3: TGTGCCAGCAGCTACCCGGGCTCCTACGAGCAGTACTTC.